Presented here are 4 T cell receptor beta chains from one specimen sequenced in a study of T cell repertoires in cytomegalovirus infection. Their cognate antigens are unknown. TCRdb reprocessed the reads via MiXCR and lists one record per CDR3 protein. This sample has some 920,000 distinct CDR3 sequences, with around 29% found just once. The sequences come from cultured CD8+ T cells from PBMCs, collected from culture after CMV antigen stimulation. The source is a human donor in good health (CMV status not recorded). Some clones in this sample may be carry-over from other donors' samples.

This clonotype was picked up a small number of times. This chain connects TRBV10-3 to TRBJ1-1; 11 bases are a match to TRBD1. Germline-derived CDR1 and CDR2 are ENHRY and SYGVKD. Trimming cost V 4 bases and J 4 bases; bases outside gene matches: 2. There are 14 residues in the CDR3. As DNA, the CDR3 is TGTGCCATCAGTGGGGGACAGGGGGGCACTGAAGCTTTCTTT. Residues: CAISGGQGGTEAFF.

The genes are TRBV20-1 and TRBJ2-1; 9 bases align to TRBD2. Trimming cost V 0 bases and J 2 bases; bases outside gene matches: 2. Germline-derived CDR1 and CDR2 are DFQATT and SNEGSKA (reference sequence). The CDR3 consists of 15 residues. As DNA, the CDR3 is TGCAGTGCTAGAGAGTCTAGCGGGGCCTACAATGAGCAGTTCTTC. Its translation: CSARESSGAYNEQFF.

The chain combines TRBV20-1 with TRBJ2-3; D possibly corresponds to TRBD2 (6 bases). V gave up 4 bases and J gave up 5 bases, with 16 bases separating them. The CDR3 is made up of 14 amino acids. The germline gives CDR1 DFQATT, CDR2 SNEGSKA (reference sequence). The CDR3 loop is CSATPTREGDTQYF. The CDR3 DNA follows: TGCAGTGCTACCCCGACTAGAGAGGGAGATACGCAGTATTTT.

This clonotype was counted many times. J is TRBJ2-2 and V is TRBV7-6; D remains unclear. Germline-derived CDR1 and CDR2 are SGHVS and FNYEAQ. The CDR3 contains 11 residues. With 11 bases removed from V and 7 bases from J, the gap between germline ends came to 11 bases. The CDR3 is CAVRSVGELFF. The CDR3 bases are TGTGCCGTCCGTTCGGTCGGGGAGCTGTTTTTT.